This T cell receptor beta chain was obtained from a study of blood T cell repertoires in COVID-19. Study details: The samples span acute and convalescent COVID-19 from the United States, Italy and Spain. The analysed material was cDNA or gDNA that came from T cells, B-cell-depleted T cells, or PBMCs.

Study processing details: Estimation of nucleated cell counts relied on the amplification of reference gene primers. TCRdb keeps only in-frame clones here, not all; method: immunoSEQ multiplex PCR. From that table come the V and J calls and clone size; the DNA was used to work out D and trimming. This table has roughly 140,000 clones, around 89% appearing once. The CDR3 has 16 residues. Germline V gives CDR1 SGHTS, CDR2 YDEGEE. With 0 bases removed from V and 3 bases from J, the gap between germline ends came to 13 bases. The specimen sequenced was peripheral blood. The V gene is TRBV5-8, the J gene TRBJ1-5, with D unresolved. The source is a human donor in a cohort sampled during active COVID-19. CDR3 DNA sequence: TGTGCCAGCAGCTTGGGCATGGCGGGGAACAATCAGCCCCAGCATTTT. Translating it yields CASSLGMAGNNQPQHF.